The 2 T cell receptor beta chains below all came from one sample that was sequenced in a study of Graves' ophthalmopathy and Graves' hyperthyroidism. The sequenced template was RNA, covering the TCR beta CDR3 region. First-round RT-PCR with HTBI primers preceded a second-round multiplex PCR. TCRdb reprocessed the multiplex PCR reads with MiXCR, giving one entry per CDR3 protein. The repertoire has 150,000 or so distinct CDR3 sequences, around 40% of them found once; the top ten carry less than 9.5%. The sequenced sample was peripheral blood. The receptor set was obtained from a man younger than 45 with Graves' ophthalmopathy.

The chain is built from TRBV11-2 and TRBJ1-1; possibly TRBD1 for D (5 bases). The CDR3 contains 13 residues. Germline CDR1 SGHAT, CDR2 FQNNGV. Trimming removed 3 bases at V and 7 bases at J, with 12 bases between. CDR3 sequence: CASSLVTVGEAFF. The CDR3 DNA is TGTGCCAGCAGCTTGGTGACAGTGGGTGAAGCTTTCTTT.

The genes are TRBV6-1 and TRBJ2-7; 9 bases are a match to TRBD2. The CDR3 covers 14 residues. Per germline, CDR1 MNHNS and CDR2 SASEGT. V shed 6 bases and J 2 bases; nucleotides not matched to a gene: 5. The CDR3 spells CASRSSGRPYEQYF. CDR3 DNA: TGTGCCAGCAGATCAAGCGGGAGGCCCTACGAGCAGTACTTC.